This is a list of T cell receptor beta chains from one sample in a study of blood T cell repertoires in COVID-19. The table came from immunoSEQ multiplex PCR; TCRdb's copy has only in-frame clones and leaves some out. The repertoire holds 250,000 to 300,000 clones, with around 81% as singletons. The sequencing input was peripheral blood. These receptor sequences come from a woman between 55 and 75 years old with active or convalescent COVID-19. Both conserved end residues are part of each CDR3. The D gene is left open where the match is weak. Part of the rows lack a size; the others show once, few, many or a class for expanded clones.

j_gene,d_gene,v_gene,abundance,CDR3aa,CDR3nt
TRBJ2-7,-,TRBV6-5,-,CASSYWRGTPYEQYF,TGTGCCAGCAGTTACTGGCGCGGGACCCCCTACGAGCAGTACTTC
TRBJ2-3,-,TRBV11-2,-,CASSLQGRVEDTQYF,TGTGCCAGCAGCTTACAGGGGAGGGTGGAAGATACGCAGTATTTT
TRBJ2-1,TRBD1,TRBV27,-,CASRGPGTGVNEQFF,TGTGCCAGCAGGGGTCCCGGGACAGGGGTCAATGAGCAGTTCTTC
TRBJ2-1,TRBD1,TRBV5-1,-,CASSLGQGSYNEQFF,TGCGCCAGCAGCCTGGGACAGGGCTCCTACAATGAGCAGTTCTTC
TRBJ2-2,TRBD1,TRBV7-2,-,CASSLGQGPATGELFF,TGTGCCAGCAGCTTAGGACAGGGGCCAGCCACCGGGGAGCTGTTTTTT
TRBJ1-4,TRBD1,TRBV25-1,-,CASSGWTGGHATNEKLFF,TGTGCCAGCAGTGGGTGGACAGGGGGCCACGCAACTAATGAAAAACTGTTTTTT
TRBJ2-2,TRBD2,TRBV15,few,CATRLAGRSGELFF,TGTGCCACCCGACTAGCGGGGCGGTCCGGGGAGCTGTTTTTT
TRBJ2-1,-,TRBV2,few,CASSGRRGGSNEQFF,TGTGCCAGCAGTGGGAGGAGGGGTGGTAGCAATGAGCAGTTCTTC
TRBJ1-2,-,TRBV21-1,few,CASSKVYPGGDYGYTF,TGTGCCAGCAGCAAAGTTTACCCCGGGGGGGACTATGGCTACACCTTC
TRBJ1-3,-,TRBV12-5,-,CASGSLGNTIYF,TGTGCTAGTGGTAGCTTGGGAAACACCATATATTTT
TRBJ2-2,TRBD2,TRBV6-1,-,CASSDPSGVWELFF,TGTGCCAGCAGTGATCCTAGCGGGGTTTGGGAGCTGTTTTTT
TRBJ1-6,TRBD1,TRBV7-8,-,CASSSTGVQSPLHF,TGTGCCAGCAGCTCTACAGGGGTACAGTCACCCCTCCACTTT
TRBJ1-2,-,TRBV29-1,-,CSAKTGNYGYTF,TGCAGCGCCAAAACAGGGAACTATGGCTACACCTTC
TRBJ1-2,TRBD1,TRBV7-9,-,CASSSEWDRGRLIYGYTF,TGTGCCAGCAGCTCCGAATGGGACAGGGGGCGCCTTATCTATGGCTACACCTTC
TRBJ2-3,TRBD2,TRBV7-6,-,CASSNGLAGGPDTQYF,TGTGCCAGCAGCAATGGACTAGCGGGGGGGCCAGATACGCAGTATTTT
TRBJ2-1,TRBD2,TRBV27,-,CASTSGGPHEQFF,TGTGCCAGCACTAGCGGGGGGCCCCATGAGCAGTTCTTC
TRBJ1-1,TRBD1,TRBV7-9,few,CASNLEDRLNTEAFF,TGTGCCAGCAATCTAGAGGACAGGCTGAACACTGAAGCTTTCTTT
TRBJ1-5,TRBD1,TRBV27,-,CASSLSRGQGRSGQPQHF,TGTGCCAGCAGTTTATCGCGGGGACAGGGGAGGTCGGGTCAGCCCCAGCATTTT
TRBJ1-1,TRBD1,TRBV2,-,CASSGRQGNTEAFF,TGTGCCAGCAGTGGCAGACAGGGTAACACTGAAGCTTTCTTT
TRBJ1-3,TRBD1,TRBV7-8,-,CASSFTGTGGLGNTIYF,TGTGCCAGCAGCTTTACCGGGACAGGGGGGCTGGGAAACACCATATATTTT
TRBJ1-1,-,TRBV7-9,once,CASSSTQANTEAFF,TGTGCCAGCAGCTCGACACAGGCTAACACTGAAGCTTTCTTT
TRBJ2-3,-,TRBV19,-,CASSRGDLTDTQYF,TGTGCCAGTAGTAGAGGGGACTTAACAGATACGCAGTATTTT
TRBJ2-5,-,TRBV5-4,-,CASSLSAPQETQYF,TGTGCCAGCAGCTTGTCAGCGCCGCAAGAGACCCAGTACTTC
TRBJ2-5,-,TRBV11-1,-,CASSLARGQETQYF,TGTGCCAGCAGCTTAGCACGGGGTCAAGAGACCCAGTACTTC
TRBJ2-5,TRBD1,TRBV5-1,few,CASSLENRGYETQYF,TGCGCCAGCAGCTTGGAAAACAGGGGTTACGAGACCCAGTACTTC
TRBJ1-2,TRBD1,TRBV28,few,CASSLSQGTGDNYGYTF,TGTGCCAGCAGTTTATCCCAGGGAACAGGGGATAACTATGGCTACACCTTC
TRBJ2-5,-,TRBV6-5,-,CASSYSSRLETQYF,TGTGCCAGCAGTTACTCGTCGAGGCTGGAGACCCAGTACTTC
TRBJ1-1,-,TRBV15,-,CATSSNRVNTEAFF,TGTGCCACCAGCAGTAACAGGGTAAACACTGAAGCTTTCTTT
TRBJ2-1,TRBD2,TRBV6-7,-,CASSYGREESSYNEQFF,TGTGCCAGCAGTTACGGGAGGGAGGAGAGTTCCTACAATGAGCAGTTCTTC
TRBJ1-4,TRBD1,TRBV6-6,-,CASRSWGTGGEKLFF,TGTGCCAGCAGATCTTGGGGGACAGGGGGCGAAAAACTGTTTTTT
TRBJ1-1,-,TRBV5-1,-,CASRLDREAFF,TGCGCCAGCCGCCTCGACAGGGAAGCTTTCTTT
TRBJ1-6,-,TRBV21-1,once,CASSKAPGQVGNSPLHF,TGTGCCAGCAGCAAAGCGCCCGGACAGGTGGGTAATTCACCCCTCCACTTT
TRBJ2-7,-,TRBV7-2,once,CASSSGVKLPYEQYF,TGTGCCAGCAGTTCCGGGGTAAAGTTACCCTACGAGCAGTACTTC
TRBJ2-7,-,TRBV11-2,-,CASSLQGSASYEQYF,TGTGCCAGCAGCTTACAGGGGTCGGCCTCCTACGAGCAGTACTTC
TRBJ2-1,TRBD2,TRBV7-2,-,CASSFGGGFREQFF,TGTGCCAGCAGCTTCGGCGGGGGGTTCCGTGAGCAGTTCTTC
TRBJ2-3,TRBD2,TRBV4-1,-,CASSQRTSAGYTQYF,TGCGCCAGCAGCCAACGGACTAGCGCGGGGTATACGCAGTATTTT
TRBJ2-7,TRBD1,TRBV24-1,-,CATSDERDRGSYEQYF,TGTGCCACCAGTGACGAGCGGGACAGGGGGAGCTACGAGCAGTACTTC
TRBJ2-2,-,TRBV10-3,-,CAISPAGDPGELFF,TGTGCCATCAGCCCAGCAGGGGATCCCGGGGAGCTGTTTTTT
TRBJ2-4,TRBD1,TRBV24-1,-,CATSDFPGQPVAKNIQYF,TGTGCCACCAGTGATTTTCCGGGACAGCCGGTGGCCAAAAACATTCAGTACTTC
TRBJ1-3,-,TRBV18,-,CASSPGGASGNTIYF,TGTGCCAGCTCACCAGGAGGGGCCTCTGGAAACACCATATATTTT
TRBJ1-1,-,TRBV5-4,once,CASSLGEDSPTEAFF,TGTGCCAGCAGCTTGGGCGAGGACAGCCCCACTGAAGCTTTCTTT
TRBJ2-3,TRBD1,TRBV5-1,few,CASSPGQLHDTQYF,TGCGCCAGCAGCCCGGGACAGCTCCACGATACGCAGTATTTT
TRBJ1-2,-,TRBV2,-,CATPTPYGYTF,TGTGCCACCCCTACCCCCTATGGCTACACCTTC
TRBJ2-7,TRBD2,TRBV5-1,-,CASSLNSGGASYEQYF,TGCGCCAGCAGCTTGAATAGCGGGGGGGCCTCGTACGAGCAGTACTTC
TRBJ2-5,TRBD2,TRBV2,-,CASINSLAPFQETQYF,TGTGCCAGCATAAACTCACTAGCGCCCTTCCAAGAGACCCAGTACTTC
TRBJ1-2,TRBD1,TRBV6-6,-,CASSPGQGVSPYYGYTF,TGTGCCAGCAGTCCGGGACAGGGTGTCTCACCGTACTATGGCTACACCTTC
TRBJ2-7,TRBD2,TRBV6-1,-,CASRRRTSSGYEQYF,TGTGCCAGCAGACGTCGGACTAGCTCGGGGTACGAGCAGTACTTC
TRBJ1-2,TRBD1,TRBV5-5,-,CASSLALSTGGSFAGYTF,TGTGCCAGCAGCTTAGCCCTATCGACAGGGGGAAGCTTTGCTGGCTACACCTTC
TRBJ2-7,-,TRBV4-2,-,CASSQDDYSEQYF,TGTGCCAGCAGCCAAGATGACTATTCCGAGCAGTACTTC
TRBJ1-1,TRBD1,TRBV11-3,-,CASSGWTGIAFF,TGTGCCAGCAGCGGATGGACAGGGATCGCTTTCTTT
TRBJ1-4,TRBD1,TRBV5-5,few,CASSMGTVNEKLFF,TGTGCCAGCAGCATGGGGACAGTTAATGAAAAACTGTTTTTT
TRBJ1-4,-,TRBV19,-,CASSSGAVTNEKLFF,TGTGCCAGTAGTTCCGGTGCGGTTACTAATGAAAAACTGTTTTTT
TRBJ1-5,TRBD1,TRBV6-1,-,CASSDHRDRDRYSNQPQHF,TGTGCCAGCAGTGACCACCGGGACAGGGACCGTTATAGCAATCAGCCCCAGCATTTT
TRBJ2-5,TRBD2,TRBV7-6,once,CASSFPRGGRETQYF,TGTGCCAGCAGCTTCCCTCGGGGGGGCCGAGAGACCCAGTACTTC
TRBJ1-5,-,TRBV12-5,-,CASPGGADQPQHF,TGTGCTAGTCCCGGAGGGGCGGATCAGCCCCAGCATTTT
TRBJ2-3,TRBD1,TRBV29-1,-,CSVDFWGQGMTDTQYF,TGCAGCGTTGATTTTTGGGGACAGGGGATGACAGATACGCAGTATTTT
TRBJ2-3,-,TRBV12-3/TRBV12-4,-,CASRVHGADTQYF,TGTGCCAGCAGAGTACATGGAGCAGATACGCAGTATTTT
TRBJ1-6,TRBD1,TRBV7-6,few,CASSLRGQGISPLHF,TGTGCCAGCAGCTTACGGGGACAGGGCATTTCACCCCTCCACTTT
TRBJ2-3,-,TRBV7-9,-,CASSFGGADTQYF,TGTGCCAGCAGCTTTGGAGGGGCAGATACGCAGTATTTT
TRBJ1-2,-,TRBV15,once,CATSRDWRREDHYGYTF,TGTGCCACCAGCAGAGATTGGAGGCGTGAAGATCACTATGGCTACACCTTC